This is a list of T cell receptor beta chains from one sample in a study of PD-1 blockade in classical Hodgkin lymphoma. Profiled with immunoSEQ multiplex PCR; TCRdb holds only in-frame clones, not every one. The sample yields about 23,000 clones, 80% to 90% seen once. The sample consisted of CD4+ T cells from blood. The receptor set was obtained from a human donor with classical Hodgkin lymphoma. The CDR3 runs from the conserved cysteine through the conserved F or W. The order of the fields is V gene, clone size, J gene, D gene, CDR3 DNA, CDR3 protein. The D gene is left open where the match is weak. Size is omitted from some rows. Given values are once, few, many or a class for expanded clones.

V: TRBV27; size: -; J: TRBJ2-2; D: TRBD2; DNA: TGTGCCAGTCGAGTGGAAGGGAGGGTCAACACCGGGGAGCTGTTTTTT; CDR3: CASRVEGRVNTGELFF
V: TRBV27; size: -; J: TRBJ2-1; D: -; DNA: TGTGCCAGCGCATCAGGGGGAGGACTAAATGAGCAGTTCTTC; CDR3: CASASGGGLNEQFF
V: TRBV30; size: few; J: TRBJ1-1; D: -; DNA: TGTGCCTGGGGTTTGGGGAACACTGAAGCTTTCTTT; CDR3: CAWGLGNTEAFF
V: TRBV4-3; size: once; J: TRBJ1-2; D: TRBD1; DNA: TGCGCCAGCAGCCAAGTAAGACAGGGGGCCAACTATGGCTACACCTTC; CDR3: CASSQVRQGANYGYTF
V: TRBV7-2; size: -; J: TRBJ2-2; D: -; DNA: TGTGCCAGCAGCTTTATGGGGGGCACCGGGGAGCTGTTTTTT; CDR3: CASSFMGGTGELFF
V: TRBV5-1; size: -; J: TRBJ2-7; D: TRBD2; DNA: TGCGCCAGCAGCTCTGATCAACTAGCGGGGGCCCCGGGGCAGTACTTC; CDR3: CASSSDQLAGAPGQYF
V: TRBV7-2; size: -; J: TRBJ2-5; D: -; DNA: TGTGCCAGCAGCTTAGACCAGAAGAGTCGGGCCCAGTACTTC; CDR3: CASSLDQKSRAQYF
V: TRBV19; size: -; J: TRBJ1-1; D: -; DNA: TGTGCCAGTAGTATATGGGGGCATGGCACTGAAGCTTTCTTT; CDR3: CASSIWGHGTEAFF
V: TRBV7-2; size: -; J: TRBJ1-5; D: -; DNA: TGTGCCAGCAGCTTCCGGGGGCCTGATCAGCCCCAGCATTTT; CDR3: CASSFRGPDQPQHF
V: TRBV19; size: -; J: TRBJ2-5; D: -; DNA: TGTGCCACGAAGAAGGGGGGAGGGCCCTGGGAGACCCAGTACTTC; CDR3: CATKKGGGPWETQYF
V: TRBV7-9; size: -; J: TRBJ1-4; D: -; DNA: TGTGCCAGCTTAGGGAGGGATGAAAAACTGTTTTTT; CDR3: CASLGRDEKLFF
V: TRBV5-5; size: -; J: TRBJ1-2; D: -; DNA: TGTGCCAGCAGCTCCCTCTGGGTCCCATCCCATGGCTACACCTTC; CDR3: CASSSLWVPSHGYTF
V: TRBV27; size: -; J: TRBJ1-2; D: -; DNA: TGTGCCAGCAGTCCCGGGCTTAAGTATGGCTACACCTTC; CDR3: CASSPGLKYGYTF
V: TRBV7-9; size: -; J: TRBJ1-5; D: -; DNA: TGTGCCAGCAGCTTAGTAGGGAATCAGCCCCAGCATTTT; CDR3: CASSLVGNQPQHF
V: TRBV28; size: -; J: TRBJ2-5; D: TRBD1; DNA: TGTGCCAGCAGTTTCCGGGGGACAGGGGAAAGAGAGACCCAGTACTTC; CDR3: CASSFRGTGERETQYF
V: TRBV7-2; size: -; J: TRBJ1-1; D: -; DNA: TGTGCCAGCACCCCCCAGACCCTGAGAACTGAAGCTTTCTTT; CDR3: CASTPQTLRTEAFF
V: TRBV2; size: -; J: TRBJ2-3; D: -; DNA: TGTGCCAGCAGTGAGGAGGGAGGGGGTGTGACGAGCACAGATACGCAGTATTTT; CDR3: CASSEEGGGVTSTDTQYF
V: TRBV7-2; size: -; J: TRBJ2-3; D: -; DNA: TGTGCCAGCAGCCCTCCCTCAGGGTACGCTACGCAGTATTTT; CDR3: CASSPPSGYATQYF
V: TRBV2; size: once; J: TRBJ1-2; D: -; DNA: TGTGCCAGCAGTGACCTACCAACCTATGGCTACACCTTC; CDR3: CASSDLPTYGYTF
V: TRBV7-2; size: -; J: TRBJ2-3; D: TRBD2; DNA: TGTGCCAGCAGCCCTTTTACTAGCGGAATCACGGATACGCAGTATTTT; CDR3: CASSPFTSGITDTQYF